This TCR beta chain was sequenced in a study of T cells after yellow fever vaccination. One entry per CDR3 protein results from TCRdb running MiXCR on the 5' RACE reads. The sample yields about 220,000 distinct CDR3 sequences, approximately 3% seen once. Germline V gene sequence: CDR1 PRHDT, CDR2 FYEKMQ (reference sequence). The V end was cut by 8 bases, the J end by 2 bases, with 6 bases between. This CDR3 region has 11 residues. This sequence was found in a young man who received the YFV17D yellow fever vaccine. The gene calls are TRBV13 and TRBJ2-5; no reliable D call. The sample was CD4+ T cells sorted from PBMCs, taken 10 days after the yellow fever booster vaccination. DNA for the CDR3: TGTGCCAGCGGAAGACAAGAGACCCAGTACTTC. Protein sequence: CASGRQETQYF. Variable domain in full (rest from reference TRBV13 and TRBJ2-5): AAGVIQSPRHLIKEKRETATLKCYPIPRHDTVYWYQQGPGQDPQFLISFYEKMQSDKGSIPDRFSAQQFSDYHSELNMSSLELGDSALYFCASGRQETQYFGPGTRLLVL.